What follows are 14 T cell receptor beta chains derived from one specimen sequenced in a study of beta chain features in type 1 diabetes. General observations from the study: In all four CD4+ subsets, TCRB CDR3 length was significantly, moderately reduced in type 1 diabetes.

Expressed TCRB transcripts were sequenced because the isolated RNA had all been reverse transcribed beforehand. Data came from immunoSEQ multiplex PCR; TCRdb stores just in-frame clones and leaves some out. The sample records around 310,000 clones, approximately 13% being singletons. For these receptors, no antigen is known. Sample: naive CD4+ T cells from blood. Every receptor here comes from a woman in her late teens or twenties with type 1 diabetes.

This clone was seen only a few times. The chain carries TRBV5-1 and TRBJ2-7, with 10 bases aligning to TRBD1. V dropped 3 bases and J dropped 2; count of bases not matched to a gene: 11. CDR1 and CDR2 (germline): SGHRS, YFSETQ. The CDR3 has 17 amino acids. CDR3 in amino acids: CASSSSTGTGAPYEQYF. As DNA, the CDR3 is TGCGCCAGCAGCTCCTCAACCGGGACAGGGGCCCCCTACGAGCAGTACTTC. The whole variable domain, remainder taken from reference TRBV5-1 and TRBJ2-7, is KAGVTQTPRYLIKTRGQQVTLSCSPISGHRSVSWYQQTPGQGLQFLFEYFSETQRNKGNFPGRFSGRQFSNSRSEMNVSTLELGDSALYLCASSSSTGTGAPYEQYFGPGTRLTVT.

This chain joins TRBV9 and TRBJ2-7, with D possibly matching TRBD2 (5 bases). The CDR3 length is 14 residues. The germline V and J ends were trimmed by 0 bases and 7 bases, with 14 bases remaining between them. Germline V gives CDR1 SGDLS, CDR2 YYNGEE. The CDR3 region is CASSVVTPREEQYV. In nucleotides, the CDR3 is TGTGCCAGCAGCGTAGTTACCCCCCGGGAAGAGCAGTACGTC.

The chain employs TRBV10-2 and TRBJ2-1; possibly TRBD2 for D (5 bases). The V and J ends lost 7 bases and 5 bases respectively, with 15 bases between them. Germline lookup yields CDR1 WSHSY and CDR2 SAAADI. This CDR3 has 14 residues. The CDR3: CASNAGLLNNEQFF. CDR3 DNA sequence: TGCGCCAGCAATGCCGGACTGTTAAACAATGAGCAGTTCTTC.

A few counts support this clone. This chain joins TRBV15 and TRBJ2-7; a weak D match, TRBD1 (6 bases). This CDR3 region has 19 residues. V lost 3 bases, J lost 2 bases, and 26 bases lay in between. CDR1 is LNHNV, CDR2 YYDKDF, per germline (reference sequence). The DNA of the CDR3 is TGTGCCACCAGCAGGGGCAACAGGGCCCGAAGAGCGGACCCCTACGAGCAGTACTTC. The encoded protein is CATSRGNRARRADPYEQYF. The full variable domain, rest sourced from reference TRBV15 and TRBJ2-7, is DAMVIQNPRYQVTQFGKPVTLSCSQTLNHNVMYWYQQKSSQAPKLLFHYYDKDFNNEADTPDNFQSRRPNTSFCFLDIRSPGLGDTAMYLCATSRGNRARRADPYEQYFGPGTRLTVT.

V and J are TRBV25-1 and TRBJ2-3; D remains unclear. Trimming shortened V by 1 base and J by 4 bases, and 12 bases separated the two germline ends. Germline V lookup: CDR1 MGHDK, CDR2 SYGVNS. The CDR3 length is 15 residues. The CDR3, as DNA: TGTGCCAGCAGTGAATTGTCCAGAAACCCAGATACGCAGTATTTT. This translates into CASSELSRNPDTQYF.

V is TRBV5-4 and J is TRBJ2-7, with 8 bases that match TRBD1. From germline, CDR1 is SGHNT and CDR2 YYREEE (reference sequence). The CDR3 spans 13 residues. Unmatched junction bases numbered 1, after V lost 0 bases and J lost 5 bases. The DNA of the CDR3 is TGTGCCAGCAGCTTGGCAGGGGGCCACGAGCAGTACGTC. The encoded protein is CASSLAGGHEQYV.

This clone has only a few counts. The chain joins TRBV7-2 to TRBJ2-6; possible D gene TRBD1, 6 bases. V lost 3 bases to trimming and J lost 9 bases, with 9 bases between them. Germline CDR1 SGHTA, CDR2 FQGNSA. This CDR3 has 13 residues. CDR3 loop: CASSLTGNNVLTF. The CDR3 region has the DNA TGTGCCAGCAGCTTGACAGGAAACAACGTCCTGACTTTC. Using reference TRBV7-2 and TRBJ2-6 for the parts outside the CDR3, the full variable domain is GAGVSQSPSNKVTEKGKDVELRCDPISGHTALYWYRQSLGQGLEFLIYFQGNSAPDKSGLPSDRFSAERTGGSVSTLTIQRTQQEDSAVYLCASSLTGNNVLTFGAGSRLTVL.

J is TRBJ1-2 and V is TRBV30, with D tentatively TRBD1 (5 bases). Per the germline V gene, CDR1 is GTSNPN and CDR2 is SVGIG (reference sequence). The V end was cut by 0 bases, the J end by 8 bases, with 13 bases between. This CDR3 comprises 13 residues. DNA of the CDR3: TGTGCCTGGAGTGTATCAGGGCCAAGCGGCTACACCTTC. Its protein product is CAWSVSGPSGYTF.

The chain uses TRBV9 and TRBJ2-3, with 11 bases fitting TRBD2. Trimming removed 3 bases from V and 6 bases from J; junction bases left unmatched: 9. The CDR3 is 16 amino acids. Germline V gene lookup returns CDR1 SGDLS and CDR2 YYNGEE. The CDR3 DNA follows: TGTGCCAGCAGCGCCCAGACTAGCGGGACTCGGGATACGCAGTATTTT. Its translation is CASSAQTSGTRDTQYF.

The genes are TRBV6-6 and TRBJ2-7; 9 bases agree with TRBD1. Germline CDR1 reads MNHNY; CDR2 reads SVGAGI (reference sequence). The CDR3 runs 15 residues. V dropped 5 bases and J dropped 3; count of bases not matched to a gene: 8. DNA for the CDR3: TGTGCCAGCAGTCTACACCGGGACAGGGACTACGAGCAGTACGTC. Protein: CASSLHRDRDYEQYV.

The genes are TRBV7-2 and TRBJ2-1; TRBD2 matches 10 bases. J lost 8 bases, V lost 1 base, and 5 bases had no gene match. Germline CDR1 reads SGHTA; CDR2 reads FQGNSA. This CDR3 comprises 15 residues. Here the CDR3 DNA reads TGTGCCAGCAGCTTAGTAGGGACTAGCGCAGATGAGCAGTTCTTC. Residues: CASSLVGTSADEQFF. The full variable domain, with the rest looked up from reference TRBV7-2 and TRBJ2-1, is GAGVSQSPSNKVTEKGKDVELRCDPISGHTALYWYRQSLGQGLEFLIYFQGNSAPDKSGLPSDRFSAERTGGSVSTLTIQRTQQEDSAVYLCASSLVGTSADEQFFGPGTRLTVL.

The sample holds a few counts of this clone. The J gene is TRBJ2-1, the V gene TRBV9; maybe TRBD1 (5 bases). Trimming cost V 3 bases and J 3 bases, with 10 bases left between them. This CDR3 is built from 14 residues. Germline V gene data show CDR1 as SGDLS and CDR2 as YYNGEE. For the CDR3, the DNA is TGTGCCAGCAGCGCAAACAGGCTCTACAATGAGCAGTTCTTC. Residues: CASSANRLYNEQFF.

About this clone itself: One junction end does not reproduce the germline sequence, and a read error may be involved. V is TRBV5-1 and J is TRBJ2-3, with D perhaps matching TRBD2 (5 bases). The CDR3 length is 14 residues. Germline CDR1 SGHRS, CDR2 YFSETQ. This CDR3 is CASSRFLGGDTQYF. In nucleotides, the CDR3 is TGCGCGAGCAGCCGTTTCCTTGGAGGTGATACGCAGTATTTT. The complete variable domain, with remaining parts taken from reference TRBV5-1 and TRBJ2-3, reads KAGVTQTPRYLIKTRGQQVTLSCSPISGHRSVSWYQQTPGQGLQFLFEYFSETQRNKGNFPGRFSGRQFSNSRSEMNVSTLELGDSALYLCASSRFLGGDTQYFGPGTRLTVL.

The chain uses TRBV5-4 and TRBJ1-2; 10 nucleotides match TRBD1. After removal of 5 bases from V and 1 base from J, the junction contained 5 bases not matched to a gene. Germline CDR1 and CDR2: SGHNT and YYREEE (reference sequence). This CDR3 is 15 amino acids long. The CDR3 nucleotides read TGTGCCAGCAGACCGGGGACAGGGGTTAACTATGGCTACACCTTC. Its translation: CASRPGTGVNYGYTF.